Below, 9 T cell receptor beta chains from the same sample are listed, as sequenced in a study of tumour-infiltrating T cells in Burkitt lymphoma. Profiled with immunoSEQ multiplex PCR; TCRdb holds only in-frame clones, not every one. Among some 5,000 clones, 10% to 15% were seen once, and the ten largest hold around 25%. The sample consisted of tumor tissue. Receptors originate from a human donor with Burkitt lymphoma.

A few counts support this clone. In DNA, the CDR3 is TGTGCCAGCAGTTACTCGGGGTATCCCCCGAACACTGAAGCTTTCTTT. This encodes CASSYSGYPPNTEAFF. The chain joins TRBV6-5 to TRBJ1-1; no clear D. In germline, CDR1 is MNHEY, CDR2 SVGAGI. V lost 0 bases to trimming and J lost 1 base, with 12 bases between them. The CDR3 is 16 residues long.

This clone has just a few counts. The chain links TRBV7-8 to TRBJ1-2; weak D call: TRBD1 (5 bases). The CDR3 covers 15 residues. The germline V gene encodes CDR1 SGHVS and CDR2 FQNEAQ. Trimming shortened V by 0 bases and J by 0 bases, and 8 bases separated the two germline ends. CDR3 sequence: CASSLAGGPNYGYTF. CDR3 nucleotides: TGTGCCAGCAGCTTAGCGGGGGGTCCTAACTATGGCTACACCTTC.

This clone has more than one count but fewer than ten. The V call is TRBV4-1, the J call TRBJ2-5; TRBD2 is a possible D gene (6 bases). CDR1 is MGHRA and CDR2 is YSYEKL in the germline V gene. The CDR3 extends over 17 amino acids. Trimming removed 0 bases at V and 3 bases at J, with 17 bases between. The CDR3 bases are TGCGCCAGCAGCCAAGATTGGGTAGCGGAGGGAGAAGAGACCCAGTACTTC. It specifies CASSQDWVAEGEETQYF.

This clone was counted only a few times. V and J are TRBV5-1 and TRBJ2-3; 10 positions match TRBD1. J gave up 4 bases and V 0 bases, and 5 bases lay outside the gene matches. CDR3 length: 16 amino acids. Germline assignment: CDR1 SGHRS and CDR2 YFSETQ. CDR3 sequence reads: CASSLDGTGAADTQYF. The CDR3 DNA follows: TGCGCCAGCAGCTTGGACGGGACAGGGGCTGCAGATACGCAGTATTTT.

This rearrangement joins TRBV14 to TRBJ2-7; D unclear. Germline CDR1 is SGHDN and CDR2 is FVKESK. This CDR3 is built from 12 residues. Trimming removed 1 base from V and 3 bases from J, with 4 bases in between. The CDR3 DNA sequence: TGTGCCAGCAGCCAAGCCTACTACGAGCAGTACTTC. Its protein product is CASSQAYYEQYF.

This chain connects TRBV5-1 to TRBJ1-2; no clear D gene. With 4 bases removed from V and 4 bases from J, the gap between germline ends came to 11 bases. Germline lookup yields CDR1 SGHRS and CDR2 YFSETQ. The CDR3 runs 13 residues. The DNA for the CDR3 is TGCGCCAGCAGCATGGATAGTATCTATGGCTACACCTTC. It is translated as CASSMDSIYGYTF.

The rearrangement links TRBV28 to TRBJ1-1, with D unclear. Trimming stripped 2 bases from V and 0 bases from J, with 10 bases between. Germline CDR1 reads MDHEN; CDR2 reads SYDVKM. The CDR3 is 15 residues long. CDR3 sequence (DNA): TGTGCCAGCAGTTTAGGTCACAGAATGAACACTGAAGCTTTCTTT. Encoded protein: CASSLGHRMNTEAFF.

CDR3 loop: CASRAASNQPQHF. The CDR3, as DNA: TGTGCCAGCAGGGCCGCTAGCAATCAGCCCCAGCATTTT. The rearrangement uses TRBV6-5 and TRBJ1-5; D gene ambiguous. The CDR3 length is 13 residues. Trimming pared 6 bases from V and 0 bases from J, leaving 6 bases between. The germline V gene encodes CDR1 MNHEY and CDR2 SVGAGI.

This clone came up a few times. This chain joins TRBV28 and TRBJ1-2; 9 bases fit TRBD1. The V and J ends lost 2 bases and 0 bases, in that order; junction bases with no gene match: 7. CDR1 MDHEN and CDR2 SYDVKM come from the germline V gene. The CDR3 covers 17 residues. The CDR3 loop reads CASSLKADRGTNYGYTF. The DNA of the CDR3 is TGTGCCAGCAGTTTAAAAGCGGACAGGGGAACTAACTATGGCTACACCTTC.